The clone carrying this T cell receptor beta chain was seen at least ten times. The data stem from a study of identical twins. All donors were healthy, and all were Caucasian. TCRdb passed the 5' RACE reads through MiXCR, listing each CDR3 protein once. The sample shows 550,000 to 700,000 distinct CDR3 sequences, over 20% of them seen only once. The CDR3 covers 15 residues. Germline CDR1 reads SGHRS; CDR2 reads YFSETQ. Between the trimmed V and J ends, which lost 4 bases and 5 bases, there was a span of 18 bases. This same sample was also taken into another study, of T cells expressing NK-cell markers. This second study notes: Underlying the TCR beta repertoires were sorted CD3+CD56+NKG2C+, CD3+CD56+NKG2C- and CD3+CD56-NKG2C+ T cells. About six donors showed dominant NKG2C+ clonotypes comprising about 1.0-8% of their CD8+ T cells. Clarity on HCMV specificity was lacking for the expanded NKG2C+ T cell clones.

The chain joins TRBV5-1 to TRBJ2-5; tentatively, D is TRBD1 or TRBD2 (5 bases each). This receptor was identified in a woman aged 18-35 years in good health. The sequenced material came from PBMCs. The CDR3 DNA sequence: TGCGCCAGCAGCCACGGGGCGGGTTCTGGCGAGACCCAGTACTTC. Translating it yields CASSHGAGSGETQYF.